This T cell receptor (beta chain) was sequenced for a study of long-term antiretroviral therapy in people with HIV. Background on the study: The immediate-ART recommendation dates to 2015, and the earliest samples predate it by about a decade. Findings and caveats of the study: Post-ART diversity increased but stayed below transplant donor controls.

The CDR3 extends over 11 amino acids. V was pared by 3 bases and J by 0 bases, with 3 bases between. CDR1 DFQATT and CDR2 SNEGSKA come from the germline V gene (reference sequence). Sequencing relied on immunoSEQ assay v3.0, run at survey level. TCRdb's copy holds only in-frame clones and misses some; the assay was immunoSEQ multiplex PCR. The sample holds tens of thousands of clones; 80% are singletons and the top ten take 7.3%. Regarding this clone: No antigen is known for it.

The J gene is TRBJ2-7, the V gene TRBV20-1; D remains unclear. The sequenced sample was unsorted PBMCs, obtained 0.3 years after starting antiretroviral therapy. The receptor was derived from a man aged 35 to 55 with HIV. The CDR3 sequence is CSARYSYEQYF. The CDR3 DNA reads TGCAGTGCTAGGTACTCCTACGAGCAGTACTTC.